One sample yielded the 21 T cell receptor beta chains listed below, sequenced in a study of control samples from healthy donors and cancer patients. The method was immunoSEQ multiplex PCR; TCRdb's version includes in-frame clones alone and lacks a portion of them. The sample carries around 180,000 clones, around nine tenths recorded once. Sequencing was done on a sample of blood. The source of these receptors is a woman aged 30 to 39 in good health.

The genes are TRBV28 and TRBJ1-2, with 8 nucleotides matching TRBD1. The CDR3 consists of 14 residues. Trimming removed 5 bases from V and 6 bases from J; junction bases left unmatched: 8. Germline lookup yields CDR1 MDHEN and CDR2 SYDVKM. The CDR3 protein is CASSQHGQGDGYTF. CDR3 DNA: TGTGCCAGCAGTCAACACGGACAGGGCGATGGCTACACCTTC.

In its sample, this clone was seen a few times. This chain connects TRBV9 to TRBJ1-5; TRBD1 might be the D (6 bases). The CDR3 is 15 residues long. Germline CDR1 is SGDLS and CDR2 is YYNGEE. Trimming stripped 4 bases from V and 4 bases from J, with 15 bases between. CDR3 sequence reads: CASSLGTLGNQPQHF. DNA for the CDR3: TGTGCCAGCAGCCTTGGGACATTGGGAAATCAGCCCCAGCATTTT. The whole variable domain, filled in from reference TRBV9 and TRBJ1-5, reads DSGVTQTPKHLITATGQRVTLRCSPRSGDLSVYWYQQSLDQGLQFLIQYYNGEERAKGNILERFSAQQFPDLHSELNLSSLELGDSALYFCASSLGTLGNQPQHFGDGTRLSIL.

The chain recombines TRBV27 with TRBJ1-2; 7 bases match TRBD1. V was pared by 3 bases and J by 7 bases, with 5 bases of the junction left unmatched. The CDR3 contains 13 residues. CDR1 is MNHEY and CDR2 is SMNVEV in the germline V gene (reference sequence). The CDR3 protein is CASSFNRGRGYTF. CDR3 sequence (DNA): TGTGCCAGCAGTTTCAACAGGGGCCGTGGCTACACCTTC.

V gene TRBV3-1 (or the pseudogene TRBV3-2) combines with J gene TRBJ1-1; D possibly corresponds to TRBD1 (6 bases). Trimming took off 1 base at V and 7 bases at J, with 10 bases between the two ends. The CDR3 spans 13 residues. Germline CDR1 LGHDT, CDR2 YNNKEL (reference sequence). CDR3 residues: CASSQGTAIEAFF. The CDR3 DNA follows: TGTGCCAGCAGCCAAGGGACAGCGATTGAAGCTTTCTTT.

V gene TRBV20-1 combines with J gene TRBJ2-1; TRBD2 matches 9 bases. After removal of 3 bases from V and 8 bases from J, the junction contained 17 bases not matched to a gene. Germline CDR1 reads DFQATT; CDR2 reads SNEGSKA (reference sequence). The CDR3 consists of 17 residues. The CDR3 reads CSASSLAGTRAGDEQFF. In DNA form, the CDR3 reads TGCAGTGCTAGTAGTCTAGCGGGAACCAGAGCGGGGGATGAGCAGTTCTTC.

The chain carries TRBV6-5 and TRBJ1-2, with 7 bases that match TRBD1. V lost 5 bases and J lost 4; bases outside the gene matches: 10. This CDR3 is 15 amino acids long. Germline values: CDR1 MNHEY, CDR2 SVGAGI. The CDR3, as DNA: TGTGCCAGCAGTCCCCGACAGGGAGAAGGCTATGGCTACACCTTC. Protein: CASSPRQGEGYGYTF.

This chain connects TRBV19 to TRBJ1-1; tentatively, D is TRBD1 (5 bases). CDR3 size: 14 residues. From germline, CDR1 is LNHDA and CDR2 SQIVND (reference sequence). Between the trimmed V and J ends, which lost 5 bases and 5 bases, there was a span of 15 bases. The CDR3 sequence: CASSGASGRTEAFF. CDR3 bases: TGTGCCAGTAGTGGGGCCTCTGGGAGGACTGAAGCTTTCTTT.

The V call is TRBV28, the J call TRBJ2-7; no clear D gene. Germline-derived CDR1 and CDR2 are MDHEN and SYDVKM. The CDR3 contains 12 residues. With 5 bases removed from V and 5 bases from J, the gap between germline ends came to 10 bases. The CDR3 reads CASSPLRNEQYF. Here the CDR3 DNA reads TGTGCCAGCAGTCCCTTGCGCAACGAGCAGTACTTC.

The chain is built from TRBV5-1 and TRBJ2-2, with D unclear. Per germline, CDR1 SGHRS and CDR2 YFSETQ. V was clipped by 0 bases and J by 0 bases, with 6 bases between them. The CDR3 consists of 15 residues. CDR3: CASSLVATNTGELFF. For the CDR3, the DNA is TGCGCCAGCAGCTTGGTAGCAACGAACACCGGGGAGCTGTTTTTT.

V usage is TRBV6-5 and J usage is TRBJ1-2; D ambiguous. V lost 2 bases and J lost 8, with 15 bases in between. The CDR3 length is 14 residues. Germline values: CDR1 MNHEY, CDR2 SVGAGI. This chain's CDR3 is CASSYLEGKNGYTF. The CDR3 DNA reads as TGTGCCAGCAGTTACCTGGAGGGAAAGAACGGCTACACCTTC.

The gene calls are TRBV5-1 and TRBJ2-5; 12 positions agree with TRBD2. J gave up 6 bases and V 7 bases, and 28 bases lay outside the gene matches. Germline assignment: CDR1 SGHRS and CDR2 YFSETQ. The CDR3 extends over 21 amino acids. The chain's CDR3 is CASPRGRVPGLAGWCGKTQYF. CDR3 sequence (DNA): TGCGCCAGCCCCAGGGGAAGAGTTCCCGGACTAGCGGGATGGTGCGGAAAGACCCAGTACTTC.

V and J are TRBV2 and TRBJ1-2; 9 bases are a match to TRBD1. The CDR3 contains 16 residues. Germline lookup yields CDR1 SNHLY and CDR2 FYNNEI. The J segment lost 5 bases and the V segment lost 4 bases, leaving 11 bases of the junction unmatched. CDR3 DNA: TGTGCCAGCAGTGGAACCGAACAGGGGGCGGTGTATGGCTACACCTTC. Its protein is CASSGTEQGAVYGYTF.

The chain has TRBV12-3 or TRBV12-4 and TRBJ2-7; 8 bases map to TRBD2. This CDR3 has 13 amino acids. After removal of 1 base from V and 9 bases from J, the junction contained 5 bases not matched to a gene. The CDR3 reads CASSLVREGGQYF. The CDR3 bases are TGTGCCAGCAGTTTAGTCCGGGAGGGTGGGCAGTACTTC.

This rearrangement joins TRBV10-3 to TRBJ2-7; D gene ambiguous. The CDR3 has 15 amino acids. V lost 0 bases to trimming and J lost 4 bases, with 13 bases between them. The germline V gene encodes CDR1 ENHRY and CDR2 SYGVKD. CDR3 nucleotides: TGTGCCATCAGTGAGTCGGGCTCAGGCCCTTACGAGCAGTACTTC. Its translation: CAISESGSGPYEQYF.

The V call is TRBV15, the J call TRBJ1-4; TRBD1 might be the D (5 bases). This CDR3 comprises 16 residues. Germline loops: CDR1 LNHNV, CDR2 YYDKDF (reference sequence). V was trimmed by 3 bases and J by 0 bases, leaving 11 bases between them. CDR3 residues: CATSSDSSATNEKLFF. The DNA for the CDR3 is TGTGCCACCAGCAGCGACAGCAGCGCAACTAATGAAAAACTGTTTTTT.

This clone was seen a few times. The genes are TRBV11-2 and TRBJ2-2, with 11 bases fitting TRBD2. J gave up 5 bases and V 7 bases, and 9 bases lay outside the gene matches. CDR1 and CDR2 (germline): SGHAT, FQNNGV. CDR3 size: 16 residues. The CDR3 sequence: CASTSSGGPWTGELFF. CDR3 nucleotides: TGTGCCAGCACCTCTAGCGGGGGGCCATGGACCGGGGAGCTGTTTTTT. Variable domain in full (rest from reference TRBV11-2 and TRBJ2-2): EAGVAQSPRYKIIEKRQSVAFWCNPISGHATLYWYQQILGQGPKLLIQFQNNGVVDDSQLPKDRFSAERLKGVDSTLKIQPAKLEDSAVYLCASTSSGGPWTGELFFGEGSRLTVL.

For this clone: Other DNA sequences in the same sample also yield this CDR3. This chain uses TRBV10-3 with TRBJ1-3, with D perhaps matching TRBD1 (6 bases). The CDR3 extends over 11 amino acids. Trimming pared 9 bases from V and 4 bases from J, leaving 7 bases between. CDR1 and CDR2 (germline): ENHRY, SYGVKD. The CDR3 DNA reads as TGTGCCATAGACAGGGGAAACACCATATATTTT. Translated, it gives CAIDRGNTIYF.

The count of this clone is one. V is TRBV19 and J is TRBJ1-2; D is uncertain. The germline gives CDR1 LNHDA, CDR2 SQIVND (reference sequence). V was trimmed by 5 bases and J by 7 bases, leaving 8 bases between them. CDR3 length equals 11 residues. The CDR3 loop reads CASSALGGYTF. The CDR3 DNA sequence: TGTGCCAGTAGTGCTTTGGGTGGCTACACCTTC.

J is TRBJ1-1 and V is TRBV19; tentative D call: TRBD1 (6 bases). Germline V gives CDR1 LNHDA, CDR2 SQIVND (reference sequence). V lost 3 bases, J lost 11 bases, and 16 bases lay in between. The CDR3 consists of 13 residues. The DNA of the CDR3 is TGTGCCAGTAGTATCACCGGGGGGCTAGACGCTTTCTTT. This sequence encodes CASSITGGLDAFF.

CDR3 amino acids: CASAGVLNTEAFF. CDR3 nucleotide sequence: TGTGCTAGTGCCGGGGTTTTGAACACTGAAGCTTTCTTT. This sequence joins TRBV12-5 and TRBJ1-1; D uncertain. Germline loops: CDR1 LGHNT, CDR2 FRNRAP. CDR3 length: 13 amino acids. Trimming pared 7 bases from V and 0 bases from J, leaving 9 bases between.

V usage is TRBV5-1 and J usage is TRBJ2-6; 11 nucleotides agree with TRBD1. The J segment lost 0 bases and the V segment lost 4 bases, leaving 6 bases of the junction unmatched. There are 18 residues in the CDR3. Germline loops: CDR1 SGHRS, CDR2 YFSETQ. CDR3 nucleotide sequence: TGCGCCAGCAGCCCAGGACAGGGGGCCTTCTCTGGGGCCAACGTCCTGACTTTC. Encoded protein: CASSPGQGAFSGANVLTF.